This entry features one TCR beta chain sequence. Antigen specificity is unknown. Losses at the gene ends were 6 bases for V and 0 bases for J; bases not matched to a gene: 9. The CDR3 is 17 residues long. Germline loops: CDR1 LNHDA, CDR2 SQIVND (reference sequence). In the library, individual cDNA molecules carried attached unique molecular identifiers. TCRdb ran MiXCR on the 5' RACE reads and lists one entry per CDR3 protein. The data show roughly 60,000 distinct CDR3 sequences, with about 12% seen just once and 4.2% held by the top ten. The sample is drawn from a study of early T cells in non-severe SARS-CoV-2 infection. Turning to the study itself: Bulk RNA taken from unsorted whole blood was sequenced, leaving chains unpaired. Whole-study results and caveats: Private and CD4 specificities were missed by VDJdb matching, which favored anti-spike CD8 responses.

V is TRBV19 and J is TRBJ1-5; 9 positions match TRBD1. Sequencing input: whole blood. The sequence derives from an adult who was a healthcare worker with PCR-confirmed SARS-CoV-2 infection or an uninfected control (not recorded which). For the CDR3, the DNA is TGTGCCAGTAGCGGGACAGGGCCCCGGTATAGCAATCAGCCCCAGCATTTT. It codes for CASSGTGPRYSNQPQHF.